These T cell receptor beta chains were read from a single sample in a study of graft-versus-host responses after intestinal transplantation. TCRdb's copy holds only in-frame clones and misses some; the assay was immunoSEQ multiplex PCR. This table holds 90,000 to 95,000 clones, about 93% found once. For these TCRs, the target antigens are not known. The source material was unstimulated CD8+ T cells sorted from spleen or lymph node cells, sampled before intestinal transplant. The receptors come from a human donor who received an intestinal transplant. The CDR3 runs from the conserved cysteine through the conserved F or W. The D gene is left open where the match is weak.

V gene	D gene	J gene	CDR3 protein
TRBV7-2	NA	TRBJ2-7	CASSLLGSSYEQYF
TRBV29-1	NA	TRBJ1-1	CSVYDPVPPVF
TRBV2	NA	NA	CASSAQGAYDEQYF
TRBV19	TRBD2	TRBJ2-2	CASISPLGGSTGELFF
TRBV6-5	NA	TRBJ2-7	CASSPFPGDPYEQYF
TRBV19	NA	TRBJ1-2	CASSMSDRANYGYTF
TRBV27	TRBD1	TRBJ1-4	CASSLGTGALNEKLFF
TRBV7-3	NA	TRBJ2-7	CASSLTAGWQYEQYF
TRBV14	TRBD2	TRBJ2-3	CASSQIPPAGGKTDTQYF
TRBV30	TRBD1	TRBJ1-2	CAWEQGAKDGYTF
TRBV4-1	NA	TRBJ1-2	CASSQADYGYTF
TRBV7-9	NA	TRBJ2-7	CASSLGGLLYEQYF
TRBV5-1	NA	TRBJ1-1	CASSRRALDTEAFF
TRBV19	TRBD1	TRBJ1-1	CASSILGQEAFF
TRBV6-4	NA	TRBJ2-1	CASSDDGGSYNEQFF
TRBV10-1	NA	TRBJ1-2	CASSERAGTPYGYTF
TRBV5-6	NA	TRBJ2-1	CASSLYISGSYNEQFF
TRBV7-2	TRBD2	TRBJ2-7	CASSLLLAGADEQYF
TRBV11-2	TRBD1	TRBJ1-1	CASSLEVTGRSEAFF
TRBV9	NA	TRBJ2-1	CASSVEQTIINEQFF
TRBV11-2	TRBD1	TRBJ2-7	CASSPGTGYEQYF
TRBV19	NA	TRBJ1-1	CASSVTGGNTEAFF
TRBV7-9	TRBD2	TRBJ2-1	CASSLGTSEYNEQFF
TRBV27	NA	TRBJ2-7	CASSYGMGLGYEQYF
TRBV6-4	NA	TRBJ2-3	CASSDSIGETDTQYF
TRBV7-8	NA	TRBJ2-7	CASSLGRTYEQYF
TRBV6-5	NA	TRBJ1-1	CASSGTDLNTEAFF
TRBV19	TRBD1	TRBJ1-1	CASTQTGGPGTEAFF
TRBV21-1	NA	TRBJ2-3	CASSPTGGYRTDTQYF
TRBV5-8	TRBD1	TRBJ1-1	CASSHPGGTGPPKAFF
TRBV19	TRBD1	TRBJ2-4	CASSKLTGGIAKNIQYF
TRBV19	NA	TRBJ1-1	CASSPGQFTEAFF
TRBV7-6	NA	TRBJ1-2	CASSSTITSARGGYTF
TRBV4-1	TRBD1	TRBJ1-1	CASSRDREAFF
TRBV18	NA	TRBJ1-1	CASSVQGSLNTEAFF